This TCR beta chain was identified in a study of radiotherapy plus CTLA-4 blockade in lung cancer. Study overall: Objective responses were seen in under 20% of patients, disease control in around 30%.

Whole-study findings and limits: Following radiotherapy plus ipilimumab, tumor-derived TCR clones expanded in the blood. The authors reported that early blood T cell clone dynamics, with interferon-beta, best predicted response.

Clones were read by immunoSEQ multiplex PCR, and TCRdb kept only the in-frame ones, dropping some. The sample yields some 100,000 clones, around 75% seen once. Germline V gives CDR1 SGHRS, CDR2 YFSETQ. The CDR3 totals 16 residues. J lost 2 bases, V lost 2 bases, and 4 bases had no gene match. Regarding this clone: Its antigen is unidentified.

The source is a human donor with non-small cell lung cancer who had a partial response to radiotherapy plus ipilimumab. The sample in question was peripheral blood, obtained from a patient treated with radiotherapy plus ipilimumab. The gene calls are TRBV5-1 and TRBJ2-3, with TRBD2 matching 11 bases. The CDR3 sequence: CASSLLAGALTDTQYF. For the CDR3, the DNA is TGCGCCAGCAGCTTACTAGCGGGAGCCCTCACAGATACGCAGTATTTT.